The rows below give T cell receptor beta chains drawn from one sample of a study of blood T cell repertoires in COVID-19. Produced via immunoSEQ multiplex PCR; TCRdb's table is partial and in-frame only. The repertoire has about 160,000 clones, roughly 90% of them found once; the top ten carry roughly 3.9%. Sequences were obtained from peripheral blood. Every receptor here comes from a woman aged 55-70 years who had recovered from COVID-19. Both conserved end residues are part of each CDR3. D genes are given only for firm matches. Expanded clones are given a class, and other clones once, few, many or no size at all.

size,J,D,V,DNA,CDR3
.,TRBJ1-2,TRBD1,TRBV28,TGTGCCAGCACCTTGGGACAGAACTATGGCTACACCTTC,CASTLGQNYGYTF
.,TRBJ2-7,.,TRBV28,TGTGCCAGCAGGTCACAGGGCGCTACCTACGAGCAGTACTTC,CASRSQGATYEQYF
.,TRBJ1-6,.,TRBV10-2,TGCGCCAGCCAAGACCCGGGTTGGGATTCACCCCTCCACTTT,CASQDPGWDSPLHF
.,TRBJ1-6,.,TRBV19,TGTGCCAGTAGTATGACAGTTTTCAACAATTCACCCCTCCACTTT,CASSMTVFNNSPLHF
.,TRBJ2-2,.,TRBV3-1/TRBV3-2,TGTGCCAGCAGCCAGGGCCAGGGTAACACCGGGGAGCTGTTTTTT,CASSQGQGNTGELFF
.,TRBJ2-3,TRBD2,TRBV29-1,TGCAGCGCGGGGAGCGGGGGAGGCACAGATACGCAGTATTTT,CSAGSGGGTDTQYF
.,TRBJ1-5,.,TRBV18,TGTGCCAGCTCTCCCCCTGGGGGCTATAGCAATCAGCCCCAGCATTTT,CASSPPGGYSNQPQHF
.,TRBJ1-4,TRBD1,TRBV10-2,TGCGCCAGCAGTGAAGGGGGCGGCAGAGAAAAACTGTTTTTT,CASSEGGGREKLFF
.,TRBJ1-1,TRBD1,TRBV7-9,TGTGCCAGCAGCTTGAGACAGGGTAGGGACACTGAAGCTTTCTTT,CASSLRQGRDTEAFF
.,TRBJ1-2,TRBD1,TRBV19,TGTGCCAGTAGTACTTCGACAGGGTTGGGCGATGGCTACACCTTC,CASSTSTGLGDGYTF
.,TRBJ1-2,.,TRBV5-1,TGCGCCAGCAGTGTAGGGGGTTCAGATGGCTACACCTTC,CASSVGGSDGYTF
once,TRBJ1-1,TRBD1,TRBV5-1,TGCGCCAGCAGCTTCAGGGACAGGGTTGAAGCTTTCTTT,CASSFRDRVEAFF
.,TRBJ2-7,.,TRBV28,TGTGCCATACAGGACCCAACGGGCTACGAGCAGTACTTC,CAIQDPTGYEQYF
.,TRBJ2-3,.,TRBV3-1/TRBV3-2,TGTGCCAGCAGCCAAGCCTCCACCGGAGATACGCAGTATTTT,CASSQASTGDTQYF
.,TRBJ2-3,TRBD1,TRBV27,TGTGCCAGCAGTATCCCGGGACAGGGGGGTTATACGCAGTATTTT,CASSIPGQGGYTQYF
.,TRBJ2-5,TRBD2,TRBV7-6,TGTGCCAGCAGCCTAGCGGGGGGGCAAGAGACCCAGTACTTC,CASSLAGGQETQYF
.,TRBJ2-2,TRBD2,TRBV4-1,TGCGCCAGCACCCGGGGGGGGTTAAACACCGGGGAGCTGTTTTTT,CASTRGGLNTGELFF
.,TRBJ2-1,.,TRBV10-3,TGTGCCATCAGTGAGCCCCTAATGCGGGGCTACAATGAGCAGTTCTTC,CAISEPLMRGYNEQFF
.,TRBJ2-7,.,TRBV29-1,TGCAGCGTCTGGCGGGACCCCTACGAGCAGTACTTC,CSVWRDPYEQYF
.,TRBJ2-6,.,TRBV21-1,TGTGCCAGCAGCAAAGCGAGGGCTGGGGCCAACGTCCTGACTTTC,CASSKARAGANVLTF
.,TRBJ1-3,.,TRBV4-2,TGTGCCAGCAGCCAAGGCGCGAACTCTGGAAACACCATATATTTT,CASSQGANSGNTIYF
.,TRBJ1-2,TRBD1,TRBV2,TGTGCCAGCAGTGACCGAGGACAGGGTAATGGCTACACCTTC,CASSDRGQGNGYTF
.,TRBJ2-7,TRBD1,TRBV28,TGTGCCAGCAGTTCCCCGGTCCCCGGGACAGGTCAACACTATCCCAACTTC,CASSSPVPGTGQHYPNF
.,TRBJ2-5,.,TRBV28,TGTGCCAGCAGTTTTCACAGTGCGGAGACCCAGTACTTC,CASSFHSAETQYF
.,TRBJ1-2,.,TRBV29-1,TGCAGCGTCCGAGAGGATGGCTATGGCTACACCTTC,CSVREDGYGYTF
.,TRBJ2-3,TRBD1,TRBV3-1/TRBV3-2,TGTGCCAGCAGCCAAGGGACAGGGCGTTCGGATACGCAGTATTTT,CASSQGTGRSDTQYF
.,TRBJ2-5,.,TRBV7-2,TGTGCCAGCAGCTTATTGGGTAGCGGCCAAGAGACCCAGTACTTC,CASSLLGSGQETQYF
.,TRBJ2-7,.,TRBV28,TGTGCCACCACAGACACCGTGAAAGAGCAGTACTTC,CATTDTVKEQYF
.,TRBJ1-1,.,TRBV10-3,TGTGCCATCAGTGATCTGTTGAACACTGAAGCTTTCTTT,CAISDLLNTEAFF
.,TRBJ2-5,.,TRBV7-2,TGTGCCAGCAGCTTAAGTCGGGAGACCCAGTACTTC,CASSLSRETQYF